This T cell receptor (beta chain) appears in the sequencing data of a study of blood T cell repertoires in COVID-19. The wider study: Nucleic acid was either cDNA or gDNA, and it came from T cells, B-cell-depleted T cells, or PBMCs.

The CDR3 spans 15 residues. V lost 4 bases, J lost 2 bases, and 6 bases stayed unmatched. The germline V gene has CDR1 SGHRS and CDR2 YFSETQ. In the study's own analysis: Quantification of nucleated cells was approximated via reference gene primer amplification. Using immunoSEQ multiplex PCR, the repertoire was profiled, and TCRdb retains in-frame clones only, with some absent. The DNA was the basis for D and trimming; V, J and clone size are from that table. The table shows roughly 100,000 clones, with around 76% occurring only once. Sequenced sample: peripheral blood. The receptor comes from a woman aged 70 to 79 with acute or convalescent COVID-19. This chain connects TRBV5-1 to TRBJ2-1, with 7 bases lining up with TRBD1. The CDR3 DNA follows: TGCGCCAGCAGCGAACCGGGACAGACCTACAATGAGCAGTTCTTC. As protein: CASSEPGQTYNEQFF. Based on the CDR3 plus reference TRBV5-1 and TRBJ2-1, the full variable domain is KAGVTQTPRYLIKTRGQQVTLSCSPISGHRSVSWYQQTPGQGLQFLFEYFSETQRNKGNFPGRFSGRQFSNSRSEMNVSTLELGDSALYLCASSEPGQTYNEQFFGPGTRLTVL.